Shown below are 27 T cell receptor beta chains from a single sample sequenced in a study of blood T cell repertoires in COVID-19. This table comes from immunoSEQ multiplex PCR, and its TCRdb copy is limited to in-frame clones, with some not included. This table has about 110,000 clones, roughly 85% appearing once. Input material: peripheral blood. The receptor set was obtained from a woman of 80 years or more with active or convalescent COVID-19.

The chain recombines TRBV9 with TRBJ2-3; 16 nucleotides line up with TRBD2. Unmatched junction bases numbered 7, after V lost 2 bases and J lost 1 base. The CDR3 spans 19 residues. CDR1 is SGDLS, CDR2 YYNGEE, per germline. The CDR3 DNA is TGTGCCAGCAGCGTGGGGACTAGCGGGAGGGCCGCTCGCACAGATACGCAGTATTTT. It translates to CASSVGTSGRAARTDTQYF. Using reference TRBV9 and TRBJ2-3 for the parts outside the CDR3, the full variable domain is DSGVTQTPKHLITATGQRVTLRCSPRSGDLSVYWYQQSLDQGLQFLIQYYNGEERAKGNILERFSAQQFPDLHSELNLSSLELGDSALYFCASSVGTSGRAARTDTQYFGPGTRLTVL.

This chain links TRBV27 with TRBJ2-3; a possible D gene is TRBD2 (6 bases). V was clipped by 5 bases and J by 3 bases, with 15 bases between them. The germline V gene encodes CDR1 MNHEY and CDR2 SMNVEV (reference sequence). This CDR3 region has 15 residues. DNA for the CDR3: TGTGCCAGCAGTGGGGAGGCGGGCTTAACAGATACGCAGTATTTT. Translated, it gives CASSGEAGLTDTQYF.

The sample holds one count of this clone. CDR3 protein: CAWRPGQRLYEQYF. In nucleotides, the CDR3 is TGTGCCTGGCGACCGGGACAACGTCTATACGAGCAGTACTTC. This chain joins TRBV30 and TRBJ2-7, with D perhaps matching TRBD1 (6 bases). Germline loops: CDR1 GTSNPN, CDR2 SVGIG (reference sequence). CDR3 length equals 14 residues. V dropped 5 bases and J dropped 4 bases, with 18 bases sitting between them.

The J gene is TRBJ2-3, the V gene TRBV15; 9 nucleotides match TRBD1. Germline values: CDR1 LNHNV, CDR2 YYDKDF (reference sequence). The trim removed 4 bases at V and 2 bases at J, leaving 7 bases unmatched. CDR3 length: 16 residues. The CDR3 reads CATSIRDRASTDTQYF. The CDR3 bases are TGTGCCACCAGCATCCGGGACAGGGCCTCCACAGATACGCAGTATTTT.

CDR3 in amino acids: CAISGSGSTSYEQYF. The DNA for the CDR3 is TGTGCCATCAGTGGGAGCGGGAGTACCTCCTACGAGCAGTACTTC. This chain connects TRBV10-3 to TRBJ2-7; 8 bases map to TRBD2. Germline CDR1 is ENHRY and CDR2 is SYGVKD. This CDR3 region has 15 residues. The trim removed 4 bases at V and 0 bases at J, leaving 5 bases unmatched.

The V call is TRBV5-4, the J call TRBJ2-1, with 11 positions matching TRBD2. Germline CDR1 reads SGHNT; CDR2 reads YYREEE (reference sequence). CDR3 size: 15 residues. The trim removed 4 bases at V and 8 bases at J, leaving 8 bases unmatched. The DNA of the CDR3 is TGTGCCAGCAGCAGTACTAGCGGGAGTGGGGATGAGCAGTTCTTC. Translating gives CASSSTSGSGDEQFF. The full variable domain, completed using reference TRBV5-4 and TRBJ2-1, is ETGVTQSPTHLIKTRGQQVTLRCSSQSGHNTVSWYQQALGQGPQFIFQYYREEENGRGNFPPRFSGLQFPNYSSELNVNALELDDSALYLCASSSTSGSGDEQFFGPGTRLTVL.

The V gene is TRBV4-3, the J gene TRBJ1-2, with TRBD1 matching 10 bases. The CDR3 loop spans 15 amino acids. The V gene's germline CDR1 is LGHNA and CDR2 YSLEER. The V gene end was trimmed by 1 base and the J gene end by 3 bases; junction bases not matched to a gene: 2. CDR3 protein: CASSQVDRGYYGYTF. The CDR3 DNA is TGCGCCAGCAGCCAAGTGGACAGGGGGTACTATGGCTACACCTTC.

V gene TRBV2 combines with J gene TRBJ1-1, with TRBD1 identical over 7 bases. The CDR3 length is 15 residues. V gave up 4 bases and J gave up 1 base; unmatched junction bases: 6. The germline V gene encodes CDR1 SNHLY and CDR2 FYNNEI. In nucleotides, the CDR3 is TGTGCCAGCAGTGTCCGGGGGACAGCGAACACTGAAGCTTTCTTT. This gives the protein CASSVRGTANTEAFF.

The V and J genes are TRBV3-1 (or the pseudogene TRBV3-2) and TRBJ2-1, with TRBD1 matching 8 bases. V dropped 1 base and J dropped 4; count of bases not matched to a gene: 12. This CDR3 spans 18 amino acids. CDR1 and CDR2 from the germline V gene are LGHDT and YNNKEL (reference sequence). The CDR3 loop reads CASSQVMEGQGAYNEQFF. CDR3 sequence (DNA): TGTGCCAGCAGCCAAGTTATGGAAGGGCAGGGGGCGTACAATGAGCAGTTCTTC.

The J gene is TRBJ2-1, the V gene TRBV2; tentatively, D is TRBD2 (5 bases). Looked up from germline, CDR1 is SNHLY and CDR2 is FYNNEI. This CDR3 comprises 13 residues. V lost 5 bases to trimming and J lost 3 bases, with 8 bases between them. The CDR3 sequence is CASSLRDYNEQFF. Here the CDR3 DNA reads TGTGCCAGCAGTCTCCGGGACTACAATGAGCAGTTCTTC.

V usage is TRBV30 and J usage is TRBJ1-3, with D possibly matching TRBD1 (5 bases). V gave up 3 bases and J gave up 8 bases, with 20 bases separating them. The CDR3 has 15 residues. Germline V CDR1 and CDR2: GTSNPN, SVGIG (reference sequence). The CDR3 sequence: CAWRSHRGVVDTIYF. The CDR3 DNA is TGTGCCTGGAGATCTCATCGGGGGGTCGTGGACACCATATATTTT.

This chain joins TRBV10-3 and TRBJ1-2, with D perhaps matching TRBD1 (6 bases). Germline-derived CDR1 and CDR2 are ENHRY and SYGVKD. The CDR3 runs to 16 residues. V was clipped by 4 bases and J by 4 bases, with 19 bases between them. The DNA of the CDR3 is TGTGCCATCAGTGCCCCTTCTCTCATCAGGGGCTATGGCTACACCTTC. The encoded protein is CAISAPSLIRGYGYTF.

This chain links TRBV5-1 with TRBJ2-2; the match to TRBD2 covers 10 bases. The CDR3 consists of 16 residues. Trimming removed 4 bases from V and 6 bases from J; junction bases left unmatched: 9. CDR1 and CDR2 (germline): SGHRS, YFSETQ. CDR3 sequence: CASSHGTSVLAGELFF. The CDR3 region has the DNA TGCGCCAGCAGCCACGGGACTAGCGTTTTGGCCGGGGAGCTGTTTTTT.

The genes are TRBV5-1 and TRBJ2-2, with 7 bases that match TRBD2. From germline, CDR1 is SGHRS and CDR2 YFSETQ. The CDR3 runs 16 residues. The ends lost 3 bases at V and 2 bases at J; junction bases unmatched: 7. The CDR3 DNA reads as TGCGCCAGCAGCTCCCCCGGGACTACTAACACCGGGGAGCTGTTTTTT. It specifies CASSSPGTTNTGELFF.

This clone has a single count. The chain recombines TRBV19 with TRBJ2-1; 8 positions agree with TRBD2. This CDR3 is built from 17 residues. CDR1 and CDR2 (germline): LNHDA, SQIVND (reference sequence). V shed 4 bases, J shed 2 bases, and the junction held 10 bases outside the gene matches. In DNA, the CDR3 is TGTGCCAGTAGTAAACCCCTGGGTAGCGGGGCCTACAATGAGCAGTTCTTC. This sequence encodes CASSKPLGSGAYNEQFF.

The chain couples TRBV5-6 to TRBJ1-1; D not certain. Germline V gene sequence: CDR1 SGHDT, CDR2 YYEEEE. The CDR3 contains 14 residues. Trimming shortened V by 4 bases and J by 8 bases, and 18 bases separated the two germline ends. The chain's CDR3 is CASSALGARPEAFF. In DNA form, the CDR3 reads TGTGCCAGCAGCGCCTTGGGTGCGAGGCCAGAAGCTTTCTTT.

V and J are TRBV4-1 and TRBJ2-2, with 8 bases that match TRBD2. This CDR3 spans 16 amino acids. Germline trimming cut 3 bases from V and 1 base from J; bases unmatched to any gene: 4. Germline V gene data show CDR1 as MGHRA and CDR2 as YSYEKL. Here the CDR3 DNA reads TGCGCCAGCAGCCAGAGGACTAGCTGGAACACCGGGGAGCTGTTTTTT. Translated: CASSQRTSWNTGELFF.

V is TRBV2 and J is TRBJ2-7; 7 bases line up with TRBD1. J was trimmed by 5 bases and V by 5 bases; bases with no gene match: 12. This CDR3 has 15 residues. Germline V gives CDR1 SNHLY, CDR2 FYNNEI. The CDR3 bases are TGTGCCAGCAGTTACCTTCTACAGGGGAGCGACGAGCAGTACTTC. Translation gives CASSYLLQGSDEQYF.

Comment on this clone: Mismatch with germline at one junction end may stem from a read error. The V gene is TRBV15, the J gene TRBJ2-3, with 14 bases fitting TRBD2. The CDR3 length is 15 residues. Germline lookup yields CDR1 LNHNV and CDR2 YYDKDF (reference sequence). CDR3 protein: CATSRELGLAGVMNF. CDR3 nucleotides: TGTGCCACCAGCAGAGAATTGGGACTAGCGGGAGTAATGAATTTT.

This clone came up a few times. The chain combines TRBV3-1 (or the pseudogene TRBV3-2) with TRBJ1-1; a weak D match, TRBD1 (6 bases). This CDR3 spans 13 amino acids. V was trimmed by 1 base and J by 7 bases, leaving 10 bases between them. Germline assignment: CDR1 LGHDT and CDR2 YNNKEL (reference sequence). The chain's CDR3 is CASSQVAGVEAFF. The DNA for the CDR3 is TGTGCCAGCAGCCAAGTTGCAGGGGTTGAAGCTTTCTTT.

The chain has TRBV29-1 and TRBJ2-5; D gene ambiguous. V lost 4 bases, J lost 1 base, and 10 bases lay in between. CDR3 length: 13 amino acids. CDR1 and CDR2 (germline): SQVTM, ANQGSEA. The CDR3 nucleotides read TGCAGCGTTGTCGCGCGGTTCCAAGAGACCCAGTACTTC. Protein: CSVVARFQETQYF.

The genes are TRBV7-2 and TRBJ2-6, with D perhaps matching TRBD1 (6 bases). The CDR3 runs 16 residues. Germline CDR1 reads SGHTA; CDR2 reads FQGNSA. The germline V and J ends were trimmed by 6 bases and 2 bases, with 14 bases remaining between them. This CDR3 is CASSLVSGAGANVLTF. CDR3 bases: TGTGCCAGCAGTCTCGTCTCAGGGGCTGGGGCCAACGTCCTGACTTTC.

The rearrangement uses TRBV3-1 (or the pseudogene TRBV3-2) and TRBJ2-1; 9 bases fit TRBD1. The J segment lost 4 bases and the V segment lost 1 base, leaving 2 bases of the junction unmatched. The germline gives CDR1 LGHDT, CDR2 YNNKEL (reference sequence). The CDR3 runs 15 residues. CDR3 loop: CASSQAGQGYNEQFF. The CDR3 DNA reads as TGTGCCAGCAGCCAAGCAGGACAGGGGTACAATGAGCAGTTCTTC.

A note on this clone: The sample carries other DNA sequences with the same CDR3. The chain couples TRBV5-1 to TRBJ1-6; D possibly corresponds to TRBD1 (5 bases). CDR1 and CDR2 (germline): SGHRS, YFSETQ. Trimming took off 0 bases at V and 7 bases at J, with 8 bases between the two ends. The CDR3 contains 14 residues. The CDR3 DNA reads TGCGCCAGCAGCTTGGGGCAGGGCAATTCACCCCTCCACTTT. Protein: CASSLGQGNSPLHF.

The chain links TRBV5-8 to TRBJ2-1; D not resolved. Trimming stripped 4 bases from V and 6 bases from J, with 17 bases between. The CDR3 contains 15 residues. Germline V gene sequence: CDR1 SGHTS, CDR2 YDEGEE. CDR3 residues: CASSPRRSSSNEQFF. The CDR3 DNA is TGTGCCAGCAGCCCACGGCGCTCCTCTAGCAATGAGCAGTTCTTC.

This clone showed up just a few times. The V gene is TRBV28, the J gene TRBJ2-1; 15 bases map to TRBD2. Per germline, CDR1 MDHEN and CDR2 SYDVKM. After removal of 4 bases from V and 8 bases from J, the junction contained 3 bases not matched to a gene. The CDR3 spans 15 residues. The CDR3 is CASSSGLAGGHEQFF. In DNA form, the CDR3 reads TGTGCCAGCAGTTCAGGACTAGCGGGAGGGCATGAGCAGTTCTTC.

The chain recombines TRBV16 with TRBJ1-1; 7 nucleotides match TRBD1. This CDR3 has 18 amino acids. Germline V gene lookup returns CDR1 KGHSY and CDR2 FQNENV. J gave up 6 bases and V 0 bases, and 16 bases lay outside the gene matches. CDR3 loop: CASSQSGLGRGQGAEAFF. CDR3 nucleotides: TGTGCCAGCAGCCAATCAGGACTGGGAAGGGGTCAGGGGGCTGAAGCTTTCTTT.